The clone carrying this T cell receptor (beta chain) appeared many times. This entry comes from a study of early T cells in non-severe SARS-CoV-2 infection. On the study more broadly: Sequencing input comprised bulk RNA from unsorted whole blood; chain pairing was not available.

TCRdb reprocessed the 5' RACE reads via MiXCR and lists one record per CDR3 protein. The table has tens of thousands of distinct CDR3 sequences, 15% to 20% seen once; the top ten hold roughly 9%. Germline assignment: CDR1 SQVTM and CDR2 ANQGSEA. The CDR3 runs to 13 residues. The V and J ends lost 3 bases and 2 bases, in that order; junction bases with no gene match: 1. This chain uses TRBV29-1 with TRBJ2-1, with TRBD2 matching over 7 bases. The sequence was collected from an adult who was a healthcare worker with PCR-confirmed SARS-CoV-2 infection or an uninfected control (not recorded which). The sequencing here drew on whole blood, taken at baseline. The chain's CDR3 is CSVDGTTYNEQFF. The CDR3, as DNA: TGCAGCGTTGACGGGACTACCTACAATGAGCAGTTCTTC.